The T cell receptor (beta chain) described here comes from a study of blood T cells in healthy people across ages. Study conclusions and caveats: Whereas aged donors had fewer naive CD4+ cells, long-lived donors had more of them and higher diversity.

Sample-barcoded 5' priming and a J-beta primer mix drove a second PCR of 7 to 11 cycles. Sequencing yielded, for each sample, at least 3 million paired-end reads carrying CDR3. TCRdb reanalysed the 5' RACE reads using MiXCR and keeps one entry per CDR3 protein. The sample carries 1.5 million to 2 million distinct CDR3 sequences, around 42% recorded once. This clonotype has only a few counts. Antigen: not known. This receptor was obtained from a human donor in good health. Sequenced material: blood.

The CDR3 region is CASSPQGWGGNEQFF. CDR3 bases: TGCGCCAGCAGCCCGCAGGGGTGGGGCGGGAATGAGCAGTTCTTC. The chain carries TRBV5-1 and TRBJ2-1, with D perhaps matching TRBD1 (6 bases). The CDR3 is 15 residues long. The germline gives CDR1 SGHRS, CDR2 YFSETQ. V shed 4 bases and J shed 7 bases, with 18 bases lying between them. Filled out from reference TRBV5-1 and TRBJ2-1, the complete variable domain reads KAGVTQTPRYLIKTRGQQVTLSCSPISGHRSVSWYQQTPGQGLQFLFEYFSETQRNKGNFPGRFSGRQFSNSRSEMNVSTLELGDSALYLCASSPQGWGGNEQFFGPGTRLTVL.